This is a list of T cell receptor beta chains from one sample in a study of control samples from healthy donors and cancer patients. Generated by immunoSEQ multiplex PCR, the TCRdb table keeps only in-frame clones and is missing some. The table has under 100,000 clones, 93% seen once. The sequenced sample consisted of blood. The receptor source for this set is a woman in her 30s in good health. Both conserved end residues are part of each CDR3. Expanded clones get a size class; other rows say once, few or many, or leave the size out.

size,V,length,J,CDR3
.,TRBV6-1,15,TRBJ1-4,CASSDQGTFGEKLFF
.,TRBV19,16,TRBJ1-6,CASSGAPSSYNSPLHF
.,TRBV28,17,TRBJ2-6,CASSLGETTVGANVLTF
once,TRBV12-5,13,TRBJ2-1,CATRVRSSSEQFF
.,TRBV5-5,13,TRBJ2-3,CASRKISPDTQYF
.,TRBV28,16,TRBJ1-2,CASSWLSSQAGDGYTF
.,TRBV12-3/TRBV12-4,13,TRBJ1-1,CASSHGPWTEAFF
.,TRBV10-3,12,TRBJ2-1,CAIRGFRDEQFF
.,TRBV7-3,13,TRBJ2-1,CASSFGAGNEQFF
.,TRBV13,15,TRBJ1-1,CASSLDPRSGTEAFF
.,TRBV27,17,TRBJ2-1,CASSLSLAGAFPNEQFF
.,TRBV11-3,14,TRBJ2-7,CASSLGYTSYEQYF
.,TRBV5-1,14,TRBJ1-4,CASSRDTGNEKLFF
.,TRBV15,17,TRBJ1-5,CATSRERAGFSNQPQHF
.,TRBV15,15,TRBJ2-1,CATSRGLLGGNEQFF
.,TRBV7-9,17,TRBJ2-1,CASSLDRTSGGYNEQFF
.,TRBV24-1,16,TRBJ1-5,CATSDSRTGPLQPQHF
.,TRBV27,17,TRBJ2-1,CASSRLPPGSTYNEQFF
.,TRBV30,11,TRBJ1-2,CAWGRGSGYTF
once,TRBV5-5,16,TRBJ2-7,CASITPRGRGTYEQYF
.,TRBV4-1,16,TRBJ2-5,CASSQDGQGGLETQYF
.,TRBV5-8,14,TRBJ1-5,CASSFGGSNQPQHF
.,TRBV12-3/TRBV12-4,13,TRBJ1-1,CASSVSLNTEAFF
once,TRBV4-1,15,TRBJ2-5,CASSQAGSGQETQYF
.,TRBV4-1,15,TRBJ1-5,CASSQFMGGNQPQHF
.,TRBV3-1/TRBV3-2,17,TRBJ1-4,CASSQVWGRSAHEKLFF
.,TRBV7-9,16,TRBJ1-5,CASSLYSRGNNQPQHF
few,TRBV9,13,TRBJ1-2,CASSATVGYGYTF
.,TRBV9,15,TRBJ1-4,CASSVDSNSNEKLFF
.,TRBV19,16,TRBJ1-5,CASSIDGSTGKQPQHF
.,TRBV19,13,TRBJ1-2,CASTTGVTWGYTF
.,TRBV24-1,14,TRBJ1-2,CATSDLRGVDGYTF
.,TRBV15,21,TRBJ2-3,CATSRVPRLAGYSTSTDTQYF
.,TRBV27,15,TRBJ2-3,CASRLAGDPTDTQYF
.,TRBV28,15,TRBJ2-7,CASSSQDRIAYEQYF
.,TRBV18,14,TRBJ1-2,CASQQDRGDYGYTF
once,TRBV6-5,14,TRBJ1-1,CASSLRVANTEAFF
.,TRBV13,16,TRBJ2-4,CASSRGTSLAKNIQYF
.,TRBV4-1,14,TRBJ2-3,CASKQGASTDTQYF
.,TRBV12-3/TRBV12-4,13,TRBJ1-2,CASSSPRLYGYTF
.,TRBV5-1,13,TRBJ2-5,CASRREGRETQYF
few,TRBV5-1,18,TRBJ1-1,CASSLIAHDRVGITEAFF
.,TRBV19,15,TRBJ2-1,CASSIAGFYHNEQFF
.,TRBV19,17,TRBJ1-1,CASSIKGGRVTNTEAFF
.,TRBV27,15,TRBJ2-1,CASRPTSGSVYEQFF
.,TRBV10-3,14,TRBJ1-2,CAISGQGSNYGYTF
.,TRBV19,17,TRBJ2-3,CASSPREGLVGADTQYF
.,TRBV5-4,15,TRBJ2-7,CASSPLTSGSYEQYF
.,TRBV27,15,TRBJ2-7,CASSLGLASSYEQYF
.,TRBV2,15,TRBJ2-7,CASRENRGPSYEQYF
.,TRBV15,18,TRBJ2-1,CATSTPWWKLAGAHKQFF
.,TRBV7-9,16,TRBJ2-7,CASSLAQGQGSYEQYF